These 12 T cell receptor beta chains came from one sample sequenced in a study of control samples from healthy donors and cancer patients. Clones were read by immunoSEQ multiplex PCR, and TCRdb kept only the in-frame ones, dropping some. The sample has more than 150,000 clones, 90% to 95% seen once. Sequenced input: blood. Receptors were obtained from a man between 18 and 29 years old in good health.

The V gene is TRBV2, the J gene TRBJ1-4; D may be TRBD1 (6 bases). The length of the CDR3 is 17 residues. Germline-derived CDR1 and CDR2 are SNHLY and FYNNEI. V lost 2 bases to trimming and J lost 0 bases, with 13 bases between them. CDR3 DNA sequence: TGTGCCAGCAGTGAAAGGGGGGTACGCTCAACTAATGAAAAACTGTTTTTT. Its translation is CASSERGVRSTNEKLFF.

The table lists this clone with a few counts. The CDR3 DNA reads as TGTGCCAGTATGGGGACTAGCGGGGGGGCAGAGACCCAGTACTTC. Its translation is CASMGTSGGAETQYF. The chain recombines TRBV19 with TRBJ2-5; 16 positions match TRBD2. This CDR3 has 15 amino acids. J was trimmed by 4 bases and V by 7 bases; bases with no gene match: 3. CDR1 and CDR2 from the germline V gene are LNHDA and SQIVND (reference sequence). Complete variable domain (other parts from reference TRBV19 and TRBJ2-5): DGGITQSPKYLFRKEGQNVTLSCEQNLNHDAMYWYRQDPGQGLRLIYYSQIVNDFQKGDIAEGYSVSREKKESFPLTVTSAQKNPTAFYLCASMGTSGGAETQYFGPGTRLLVL.

The CDR3 nucleotides read TGTGCCAGCAGCCTGTCGACCGGAGGAGGGACCCAGTACTTC. This sequence encodes CASSLSTGGGTQYF. J is TRBJ2-5 and V is TRBV7-8, with D possibly matching TRBD2 (5 bases). This CDR3 is 14 amino acids long. V was clipped by 5 bases and J by 7 bases, with 17 bases between them. Germline V lookup: CDR1 SGHVS, CDR2 FQNEAQ.

The CDR3 reads CASSRTGGRSYEQYF. The CDR3 nucleotides read TGTGCCAGCAGCAGGACAGGGGGAAGATCCTACGAGCAGTACTTC. The chain uses TRBV7-9 and TRBJ2-7; 10 bases align to TRBD1. Germline CDR1 reads SEHNR; CDR2 reads FQNEAQ (reference sequence). This CDR3 has 15 amino acids. With V trimmed by 5 bases and J by 1 base, 5 bases remained unmatched.

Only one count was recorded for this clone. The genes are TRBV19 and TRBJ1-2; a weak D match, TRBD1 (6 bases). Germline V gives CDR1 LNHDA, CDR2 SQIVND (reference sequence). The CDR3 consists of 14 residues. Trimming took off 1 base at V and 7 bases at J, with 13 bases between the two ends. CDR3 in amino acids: CASSIVLQGSGYTF. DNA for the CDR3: TGTGCCAGTAGTATAGTCCTACAGGGATCTGGCTACACCTTC.

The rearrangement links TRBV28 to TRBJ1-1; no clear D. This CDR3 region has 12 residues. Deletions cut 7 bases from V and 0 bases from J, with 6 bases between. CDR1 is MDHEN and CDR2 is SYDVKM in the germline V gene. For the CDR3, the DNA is TGTGCCAGCATTAGCATGAACACTGAAGCTTTCTTT. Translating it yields CASISMNTEAFF.

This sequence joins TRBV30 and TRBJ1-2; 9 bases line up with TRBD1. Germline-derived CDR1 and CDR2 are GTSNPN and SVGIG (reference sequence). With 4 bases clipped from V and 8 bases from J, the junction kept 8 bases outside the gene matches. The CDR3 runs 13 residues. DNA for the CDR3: TGTGCCTGGACCCTACAGGGGGCCCGCGGCTACACCTTC. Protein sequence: CAWTLQGARGYTF.

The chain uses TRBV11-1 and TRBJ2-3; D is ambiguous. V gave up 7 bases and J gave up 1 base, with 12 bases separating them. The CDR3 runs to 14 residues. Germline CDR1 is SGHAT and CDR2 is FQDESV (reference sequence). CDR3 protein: CASKDSRGTDTQYF. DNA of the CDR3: TGTGCCAGCAAAGACTCCCGGGGCACAGATACGCAGTATTTT.

The chain's CDR3 is CASKGHLNNEQFF. The CDR3 nucleotides are TGCGCCAGCAAAGGGCACCTAAACAATGAGCAGTTCTTC. V and J are TRBV4-1 and TRBJ2-1, with D unclear. The CDR3 covers 13 residues. V dropped 7 bases and J dropped 5 bases, with 12 bases sitting between them. The germline gives CDR1 MGHRA, CDR2 YSYEKL.

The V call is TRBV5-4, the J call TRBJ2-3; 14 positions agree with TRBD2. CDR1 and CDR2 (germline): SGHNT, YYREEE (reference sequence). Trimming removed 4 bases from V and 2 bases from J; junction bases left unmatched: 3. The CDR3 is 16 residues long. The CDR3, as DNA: TGTGCCAGCAGCCCGGGACTAGCGGGAGACACAGATACGCAGTATTTT. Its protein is CASSPGLAGDTDTQYF.

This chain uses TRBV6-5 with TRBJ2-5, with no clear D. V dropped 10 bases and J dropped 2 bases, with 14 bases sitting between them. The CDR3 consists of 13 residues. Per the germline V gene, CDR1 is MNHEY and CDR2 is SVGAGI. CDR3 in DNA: TGTGCCACCGCTTCCACGAGTCAAGAGACCCAGTACTTC. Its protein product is CATASTSQETQYF.

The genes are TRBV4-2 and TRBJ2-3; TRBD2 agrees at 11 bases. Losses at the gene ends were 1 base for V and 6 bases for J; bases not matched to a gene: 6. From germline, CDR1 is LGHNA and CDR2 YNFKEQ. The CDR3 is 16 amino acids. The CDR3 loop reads CASSQAPASGGDTQYF. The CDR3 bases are TGTGCCAGCAGCCAAGCTCCGGCTAGCGGGGGGGATACGCAGTATTTT.